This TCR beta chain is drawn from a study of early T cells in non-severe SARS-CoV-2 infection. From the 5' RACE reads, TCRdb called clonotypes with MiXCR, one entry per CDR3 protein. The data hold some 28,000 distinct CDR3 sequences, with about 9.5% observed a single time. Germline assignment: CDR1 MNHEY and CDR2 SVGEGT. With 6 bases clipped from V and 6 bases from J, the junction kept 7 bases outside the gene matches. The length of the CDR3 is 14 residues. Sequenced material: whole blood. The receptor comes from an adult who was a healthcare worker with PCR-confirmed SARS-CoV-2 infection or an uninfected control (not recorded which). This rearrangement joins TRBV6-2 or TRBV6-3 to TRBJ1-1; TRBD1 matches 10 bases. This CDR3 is CASSSGTGVSEAFF. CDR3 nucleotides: TGTGCCAGCAGCTCTGGGACAGGGGTCTCTGAAGCTTTCTTT.